Listed below are T cell receptor beta chains from one sample, sequenced in a study of T cell responses to AZD1222 COVID-19 vaccine. Sequencing used immunoSEQ multiplex PCR; TCRdb keeps in-frame clones, though not all of them. The sample records tens of thousands of clones, approximately 85% being singletons. The material sequenced was peripheral blood, taken 28 days after the second AZD1222 dose. The receptor source for this set is an adult who received the AZD1222 COVID-19 vaccine. CDR3s include the opening cysteine and the closing phenylalanine or tryptophan.

v_gene	j_gene	len	CDR3aa
TRBV6-2/TRBV6-3	TRBJ1-3	18	CASSYQPRGTISGNTIYF
TRBV12-3/TRBV12-4	TRBJ2-7	12	CASRPEGRGQYF
TRBV19	TRBJ2-4	17	CASGTGFGLSAKNIQYF
TRBV27	TRBJ2-7	13	CASTPAGRYEQYF
TRBV7-7	TRBJ2-2	18	CASSPAGGRGPHTGELFF
TRBV2	TRBJ1-2	15	CASRTSGTGGYGYTF
TRBV15	TRBJ1-5	14	CATSRDRSNQPQHF
TRBV6-1	TRBJ2-7	15	CASSEREGRYYEQYF
TRBV4-3	TRBJ1-6	14	CASSNQGWVSPLHF
TRBV7-9	TRBJ1-1	13	CASSLDRGAEAFF
TRBV28	TRBJ2-3	13	CASSKSSGDTQYF
TRBV6-5	TRBJ2-1	16	CASSYYSGVPYNEQFF
TRBV7-9	TRBJ1-1	15	CASSFGMGGNTEAFF
TRBV6-5	TRBJ2-7	16	CASSYTTISGSYEQYF
TRBV4-3	TRBJ1-5	15	CASSQDSGGHQPQHF
TRBV4-2	TRBJ1-3	16	CASSQGLGISGNTIYF
TRBV28	TRBJ1-4	15	CASSLTGAPNEKLFF
TRBV6-5	TRBJ1-1	13	CASTTGTSTEAFF
TRBV7-9	TRBJ1-2	14	CASTRPPDSYGYTF
TRBV18	TRBJ1-1	14	CASSVRTGNTEAFF
TRBV24-1	TRBJ1-1	12	CATSAGSAEAFF
TRBV3-1/TRBV3-2	TRBJ1-2	14	CASSQVQGTYGYTF
TRBV9	TRBJ1-5	14	CASSVTGQDQPQHF
TRBV27	TRBJ2-7	18	CASSPRRGLAGVSYEQYF
TRBV4-3	TRBJ1-3	12	CASSGVGNTIYF
TRBV18	TRBJ1-2	14	CASSPGQGLAGYTF
TRBV11-1	TRBJ1-6	13	CASSTGQGRPLHF
TRBV5-1	TRBJ1-1	14	CASAPGTGNTEAFF
TRBV9	TRBJ2-7	15	CASSVGATSSYEQYF
TRBV12-5	TRBJ2-5	14	CARDVQANQETQYF
TRBV4-1	TRBJ1-3	18	CASSQAPSVAASGNTIYF
TRBV2	TRBJ1-1	13	CASKDRLYTEAFF
TRBV9	TRBJ2-3	16	CASSVGWRGRTDTQYF
TRBV3-1/TRBV3-2	TRBJ2-3	16	CASSQGLAGRADTQYF
TRBV5-6	TRBJ1-4	16	CASSLVTPATNEKLFF
TRBV10-1	TRBJ2-3	13	CASSEGFQDTQYF
TRBV7-9	TRBJ2-7	17	CASSRTSGASIYYEQYF
TRBV4-2	TRBJ2-1	16	CASSPGTSGGLNEQFF
TRBV5-1	TRBJ1-2	13	CASSYGTGYGYTF
TRBV6-5	TRBJ1-5	13	CASRDREGQPQHF
TRBV12-3/TRBV12-4	TRBJ1-6	13	CASRPNRPSPLHF
TRBV7-9	TRBJ1-1	13	CASSLGAGAEAFF
TRBV2	TRBJ1-2	13	CASGTGGNYGYTF
TRBV4-2	TRBJ2-3	15	CASSQDGQGKDTQYF
TRBV6-4	TRBJ1-1	13	CASSASANTEAFF
TRBV27	TRBJ1-6	14	CASSFTDRGSPLHF
TRBV4-3	TRBJ1-2	15	CASSQVPGSYYGYTF
TRBV5-1	TRBJ1-1	14	CASSLSGFLTEAFF
TRBV7-9	TRBJ1-1	12	CASSQGQREAFF
TRBV18	TRBJ2-1	15	CASSTGTSAGNEQFF
TRBV11-3	TRBJ1-2	13	CASSSETVYGYTF
TRBV6-5	TRBJ1-5	14	CASTSGGGRQPQHF
TRBV7-2	TRBJ2-3	19	CASSLTPGQGMGVADTQYF
TRBV14	TRBJ1-6	13	CASSRYWGSPLHF
TRBV11-3	TRBJ1-1	16	CASSSRTGVMNTEAFF
TRBV2	TRBJ2-1	12	CASSERGGEQFF
TRBV4-2	TRBJ2-7	17	CASSPELTSGSSYEQYF
TRBV23-1	TRBJ1-2	18	CASSPPCSTDDSFYGYTF
TRBV21-1	TRBJ1-5	16	CASSKVGQSVIRTQHF
TRBV14	TRBJ1-1	14	CASSLELMNTEAFF